Each of the 22 T cell receptor beta chains below was sequenced from the same sample in a study of shared T cell receptors in the human thymus. Only in-frame clones appear in the TCRdb table, and some are missing; sequencing was by immunoSEQ multiplex PCR. The data hold 640,000 or so clones, with around 87% observed a single time. These same records also appear under a second study, on human thymus T cells.

Input material: thymocytes. The receptors shown here come from a boy in the first two years of life with a congenital heart defect.

Only one count was recorded for this clone. The rearrangement uses TRBV28 and TRBJ1-4, with D maybe TRBD1 (6 bases). The germline gives CDR1 MDHEN, CDR2 SYDVKM. This CDR3 is built from 15 residues. Trimming pared 6 bases from V and 9 bases from J, leaving 20 bases between. CDR3 loop: CASRTRQAEGKKLFF. The CDR3 DNA is TGTGCCAGCAGGACGAGACAGGCCGAGGGAAAAAAACTGTTTTTT.

V and J are TRBV2 and TRBJ1-1, with D possibly being TRBD1 (6 bases). The ends were cut back, 3 bases at V and 0 bases at J, with 14 bases in the middle. This CDR3 comprises 16 residues. The germline gives CDR1 SNHLY, CDR2 FYNNEI. The CDR3 DNA is TGTGCCAGCAGTGATCCGGACAGCAGCATGAACACTGAAGCTTTCTTT. Amino acid sequence: CASSDPDSSMNTEAFF. Based on the CDR3 plus reference TRBV2 and TRBJ1-1, the full variable domain is EPEVTQTPSHQVTQMGQEVILRCVPISNHLYFYWYRQILGQKVEFLVSFYNNEISEKSEIFDDQFSVERPDGSNFTLKIRSTKLEDSAMYFCASSDPDSSMNTEAFFGQGTRLTVV.

The chain is built from TRBV6-5 and TRBJ2-7; possible D gene TRBD1, 5 bases. CDR3 size: 12 residues. Trimming took 7 bases from V and 4 from J, leaving 11 bases between them. The V gene's germline CDR1 is MNHEY and CDR2 SVGAGI. CDR3 sequence: CASMGPWYEQYF. In DNA form, the CDR3 reads TGTGCCAGCATGGGGCCCTGGTACGAGCAGTACTTC.

DNA for the CDR3: TGCGCCAGCAGTGAACCCGGGGGGCCCGGTGAGCAGTTCTTC. Residues: CASSEPGGPGEQFF. This chain links TRBV10-1 with TRBJ2-1, with D possibly matching TRBD2 (7 bases). Looked up from germline, CDR1 is WNHNN and CDR2 is SYGVQD (reference sequence). Trimming left V 3 bases short and J 9 bases short, with 15 bases between. There are 14 residues in the CDR3.

CDR3 sequence (DNA): TGCGCCAGCAGCCAAGTCCGACACCACACTGAAGCTTTCTTT. As protein: CASSQVRHHTEAFF. V usage is TRBV4-3 and J usage is TRBJ1-1; D not resolved. CDR3 length equals 14 residues. V was shortened by 1 base and J by 3 bases, with 9 bases between the two germline ends. The V gene's germline CDR1 is LGHNA and CDR2 YSLEER.

The gene calls are TRBV5-6 and TRBJ1-2; TRBD1 is a possible D gene (5 bases). The CDR3 length is 14 residues. Germline V gives CDR1 SGHDT, CDR2 YYEEEE. V was clipped by 1 base and J by 1 base, with 8 bases between them. CDR3 amino acids: CASSLHGGNYGYTF. The DNA of the CDR3 is TGTGCCAGCAGCTTGCACGGGGGTAACTATGGCTACACCTTC.

V gene TRBV19 combines with J gene TRBJ2-7; 7 nucleotides match TRBD1. The J segment lost 5 bases and the V segment lost 6 bases, leaving 16 bases of the junction unmatched. CDR1 and CDR2 (germline): LNHDA, SQIVND (reference sequence). The CDR3 is 16 residues long. The CDR3 loop is CASSTRHRGKYHEQYF. In DNA, the CDR3 is TGTGCCAGTAGCACTCGCCACAGGGGAAAATACCACGAGCAGTACTTC.

The V call is TRBV5-4, the J call TRBJ2-5; D is possibly TRBD1 (5 bases). Trimming shortened V by 6 bases and J by 5 bases, and 17 bases separated the two germline ends. The germline CDR1 and CDR2 sequences are SGHNT and YYREEE (reference sequence). The CDR3 runs 14 residues. Written as DNA, the CDR3 is TGTGCCAGCAAAATCGACAGAGTTTTGGAGACCCAGTACTTC. Its protein is CASKIDRVLETQYF.

The chain has TRBV29-1 and TRBJ2-7, with TRBD2 matching 7 bases. V was clipped by 4 bases and J by 9 bases; unmatched bases: 21. CDR3 length equals 16 residues. Germline V gene sequence: CDR1 SQVTM, CDR2 ANQGSEA. CDR3 loop: CSVVDDETSWKNGQYF. CDR3 coding DNA: TGCAGCGTTGTCGATGATGAGACTAGCTGGAAGAACGGGCAGTACTTC.

V and J are TRBV25-1 and TRBJ2-7; D gene uncertain. Germline CDR1 and CDR2: MGHDK and SYGVNS. V was clipped by 8 bases and J by 9 bases, with 8 bases between them. The CDR3 loop spans 9 amino acids. The CDR3: CASGDGQYF. CDR3 in DNA: TGTGCCAGCGGAGACGGGCAGTACTTC.

CDR3 nucleotides: TGCGCCAGCAGACAAGGACTAGCGACCTCCTACAATGAGCAGTTCTTC. It is translated as CASRQGLATSYNEQFF. This sequence joins TRBV5-1 and TRBJ2-1; 9 nucleotides align to TRBD2. V was pared by 5 bases and J by 0 bases, with 6 bases of the junction left unmatched. CDR1 and CDR2 from the germline V gene are SGHRS and YFSETQ. The CDR3 is made up of 16 amino acids.

V usage is TRBV4-3 and J usage is TRBJ1-6, with 7 positions matching TRBD1. Trimming at V came to 0 bases and at J to 4 bases, leaving 12 bases not matched to a gene. The CDR3 runs 19 residues. The germline CDR1 and CDR2 sequences are LGHNA and YSLEER. The CDR3 bases are TGCGCCAGCAGCCAAGAGGTGTCAGGACAGGCGATGTATAATTCACCCCTCCACTTT. This translates into CASSQEVSGQAMYNSPLHF.

The chain recombines TRBV5-1 with TRBJ2-7; D might be TRBD2 (7 bases). Germline V gives CDR1 SGHRS, CDR2 YFSETQ. V was clipped by 2 bases and J by 6 bases, with 12 bases between them. This CDR3 has 13 residues. CDR3 in amino acids: CASSFEGGGEQYF. In DNA, the CDR3 is TGCGCCAGCAGCTTCGAAGGGGGGGGCGAGCAGTACTTC.

The CDR3 region is CACLNYERPNTEAFF. CDR3 DNA sequence: TGTGCCTGCCTAAATTACGAGAGGCCGAACACTGAAGCTTTCTTT. V usage is TRBV30 and J usage is TRBJ1-1; D remains ambiguous. The CDR3 has 15 amino acids. Between the trimmed V and J ends, which lost 6 bases and 1 base, there was a span of 18 bases. Germline V gives CDR1 GTSNPN, CDR2 SVGIG (reference sequence).

This clone has just a few counts. V is TRBV5-1 and J is TRBJ2-3; no clear D. Germline V gene data show CDR1 as SGHRS and CDR2 as YFSETQ. The CDR3 has 14 residues. The V end lost 0 bases, the J end lost 3 bases, and 8 bases lay between the germline ends. The CDR3 spells CASSLDRITDTQYF. DNA of the CDR3: TGCGCCAGCAGCTTGGACAGAATTACAGATACGCAGTATTTT.

This sequence joins TRBV28 and TRBJ1-1; D ambiguous. The CDR3 is made up of 15 amino acids. Trimming removed 5 bases at V and 1 base at J, with 14 bases between. The germline V gene encodes CDR1 MDHEN and CDR2 SYDVKM. CDR3 amino acids: CASSPSRITNTEAFF. CDR3 coding DNA: TGTGCCAGCAGTCCCTCTAGGATTACGAACACTGAAGCTTTCTTT. Supplemented by reference TRBV28 and TRBJ1-1, the full variable domain reads DVKVTQSSRYLVKRTGEKVFLECVQDMDHENMFWYRQDPGLGLRLIYFSYDVKMKEKGDIPEGYSVSREKKERFSLILESASTNQTSMYLCASSPSRITNTEAFFGQGTRLTVV.

The CDR3 DNA follows: TGTGCTAGTGGTTTGGTCCGACAGGGGTTTCTCTATGGCTACACCTTC. Its protein product is CASGLVRQGFLYGYTF. The rearrangement links TRBV12-5 to TRBJ1-2, with TRBD1 matching 8 bases. The CDR3 runs to 16 residues. Germline V gene lookup returns CDR1 LGHNT and CDR2 FRNRAP. Trimming at V came to 0 bases and at J to 4 bases, leaving 7 bases not matched to a gene.

The chain joins TRBV29-1 to TRBJ1-1; TRBD1 agrees at 7 bases. Trimming removed 2 bases from V and 7 bases from J; junction bases left unmatched: 10. This CDR3 has 14 amino acids. Germline CDR1 is SQVTM and CDR2 is ANQGSEA. This CDR3 reads CSVELQGREGEAFF. The CDR3 bases are TGCAGCGTTGAATTACAGGGGCGAGAGGGTGAAGCTTTCTTT.

The rearrangement uses TRBV7-8 and TRBJ1-5; D is undetermined. Germline lookup yields CDR1 SGHVS and CDR2 FQNEAQ. CDR3 length: 13 residues. V lost 5 bases to trimming and J lost 11 bases, with 16 bases between them. In DNA, the CDR3 is TGTGCCAGCAGCCCCCGGGTCCTTGGAGCCCAGCATTTT. Translation: CASSPRVLGAQHF.

This chain joins TRBV28 and TRBJ1-2, with 10 positions matching TRBD1. Trimming cost V 6 bases and J 4 bases; bases outside gene matches: 2. In germline, CDR1 is MDHEN, CDR2 SYDVKM. This CDR3 has 13 residues. The DNA of the CDR3 is TGTGCCAGCAGGCGGGACAGGGGCTATGGCTACACCTTC. Translated, it gives CASRRDRGYGYTF.

In this sample, this clone turned up once. DNA of the CDR3: TGTGCCAGCACCGGGACAGCCAGGGGCTATGGCTACACCTTC. Translated: CASTGTARGYGYTF. The rearrangement links TRBV9 to TRBJ1-2; 7 bases match TRBD1. The CDR3 runs 14 residues. With 6 bases clipped from V and 4 bases from J, the junction kept 9 bases outside the gene matches. Germline V gene sequence: CDR1 SGDLS, CDR2 YYNGEE.

The rearrangement links TRBV27 to TRBJ1-2, with D tentatively TRBD1 (6 bases). Germline values: CDR1 MNHEY, CDR2 SMNVEV (reference sequence). This CDR3 has 11 residues. CDR3 loop: CATGKEDGYTF. The CDR3 DNA follows: TGTGCTACAGGGAAGGAAGATGGCTACACCTTC.